The entry below gives a single T cell receptor beta chain sequence along with its context. Germline CDR1 MNHEY, CDR2 SVGEGT. Trimming took off 5 bases at V and 9 bases at J, with 26 bases between the two ends. The CDR3 sequence is 18 residues long. The table came from immunoSEQ multiplex PCR; TCRdb's copy has only in-frame clones and leaves some out. The sample lists some 350,000 clones; approximately 82% were seen once. This record comes from a study of blood T cell repertoires in COVID-19. The rearrangement links TRBV6-2 or TRBV6-3 to TRBJ2-6; TRBD2 is a possible D gene (6 bases). This receptor was obtained from a man between 25 and 39 years old with active or convalescent COVID-19. Sequencing was carried out using peripheral blood. CDR3: CASSGLRLTGTEGNVLTF. CDR3 nucleotides: TGTGCCAGCAGTGGACTCCGCCTGACCGGGACGGAGGGCAACGTCCTGACTTTC.